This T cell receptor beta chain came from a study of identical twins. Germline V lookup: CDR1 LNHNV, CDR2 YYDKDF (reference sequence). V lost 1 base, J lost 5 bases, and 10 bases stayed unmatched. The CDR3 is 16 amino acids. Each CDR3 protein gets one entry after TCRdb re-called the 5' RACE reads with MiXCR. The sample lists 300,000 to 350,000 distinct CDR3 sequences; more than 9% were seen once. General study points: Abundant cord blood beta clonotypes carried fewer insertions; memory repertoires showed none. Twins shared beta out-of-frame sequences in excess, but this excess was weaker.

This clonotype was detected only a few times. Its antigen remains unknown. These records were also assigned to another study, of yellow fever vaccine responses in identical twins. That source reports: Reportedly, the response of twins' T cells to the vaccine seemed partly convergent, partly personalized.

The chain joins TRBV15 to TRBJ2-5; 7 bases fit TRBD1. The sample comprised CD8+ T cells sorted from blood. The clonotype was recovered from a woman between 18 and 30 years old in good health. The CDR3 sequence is CATSRGRQGHLETQYF. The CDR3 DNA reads TGTGCCACCAGCAGAGGCAGACAGGGACACTTGGAGACCCAGTACTTC.